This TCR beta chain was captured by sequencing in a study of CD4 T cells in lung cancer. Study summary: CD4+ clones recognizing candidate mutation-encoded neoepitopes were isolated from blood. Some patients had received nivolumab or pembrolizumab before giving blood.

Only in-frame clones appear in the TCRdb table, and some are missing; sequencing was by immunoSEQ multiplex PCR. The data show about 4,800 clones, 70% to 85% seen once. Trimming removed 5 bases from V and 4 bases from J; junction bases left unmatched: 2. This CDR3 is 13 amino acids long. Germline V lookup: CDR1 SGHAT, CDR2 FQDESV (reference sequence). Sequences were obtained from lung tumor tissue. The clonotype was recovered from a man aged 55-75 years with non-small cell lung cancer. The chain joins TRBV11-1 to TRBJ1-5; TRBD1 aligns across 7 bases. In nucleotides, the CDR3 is TGTGCCAGCAGCCGGGACAGAAATCAGCCCCAGCATTTT. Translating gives CASSRDRNQPQHF.